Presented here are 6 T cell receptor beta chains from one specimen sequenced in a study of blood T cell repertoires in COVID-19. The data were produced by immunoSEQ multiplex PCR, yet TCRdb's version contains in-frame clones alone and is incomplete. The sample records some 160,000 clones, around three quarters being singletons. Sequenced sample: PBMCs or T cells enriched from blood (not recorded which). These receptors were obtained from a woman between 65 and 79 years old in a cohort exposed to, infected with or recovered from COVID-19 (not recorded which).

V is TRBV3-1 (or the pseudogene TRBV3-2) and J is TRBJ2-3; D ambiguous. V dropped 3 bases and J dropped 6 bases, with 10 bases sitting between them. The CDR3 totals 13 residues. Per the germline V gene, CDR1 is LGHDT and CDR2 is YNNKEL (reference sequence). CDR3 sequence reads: CASSQLSADTQYF. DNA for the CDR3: TGTGCCAGCAGCCAGTTGAGCGCCGATACGCAGTATTTT.

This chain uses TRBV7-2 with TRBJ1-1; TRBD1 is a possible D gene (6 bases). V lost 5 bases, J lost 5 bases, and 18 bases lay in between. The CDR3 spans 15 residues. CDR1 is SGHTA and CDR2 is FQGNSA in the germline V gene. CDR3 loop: CASSARWGRGTEAFF. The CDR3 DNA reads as TGTGCCAGCAGCGCCCGGTGGGGGAGGGGGACTGAAGCTTTCTTT.

In DNA, the CDR3 is TGTGCGGGACAGGGAGAAAACAAGGGTGAAAAACTGTTTTTT. Translating it yields CAGQGENKGEKLFF. This chain connects TRBV19 to TRBJ1-4; the match to TRBD1 covers 9 bases. Germline CDR1 and CDR2: LNHDA and SQIVND (reference sequence). This CDR3 spans 14 amino acids.

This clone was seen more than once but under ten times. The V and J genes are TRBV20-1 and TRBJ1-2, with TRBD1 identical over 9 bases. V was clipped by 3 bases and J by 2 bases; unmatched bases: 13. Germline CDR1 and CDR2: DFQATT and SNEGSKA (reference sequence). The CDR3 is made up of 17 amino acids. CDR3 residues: CSASAPTGTGLNYGYTF. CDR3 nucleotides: TGCAGTGCTAGTGCCCCAACCGGGACAGGGCTAAACTATGGCTACACCTTC.

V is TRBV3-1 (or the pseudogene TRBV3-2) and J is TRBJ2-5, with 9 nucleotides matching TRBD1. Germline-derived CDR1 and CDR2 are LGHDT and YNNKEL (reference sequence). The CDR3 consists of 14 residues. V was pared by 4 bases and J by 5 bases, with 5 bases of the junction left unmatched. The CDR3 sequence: CASSLQGAGETQYF. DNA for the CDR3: TGTGCCAGCAGCCTACAGGGGGCGGGGGAGACCCAGTACTTC.

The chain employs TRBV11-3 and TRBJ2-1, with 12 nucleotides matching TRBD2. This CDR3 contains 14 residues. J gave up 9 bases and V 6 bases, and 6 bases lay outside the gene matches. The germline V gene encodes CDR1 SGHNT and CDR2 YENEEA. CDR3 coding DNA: TGTGCCAGCAGGCTAGCGGGAGGGCCGAGTGAGCAGTTCTTC. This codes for CASRLAGGPSEQFF. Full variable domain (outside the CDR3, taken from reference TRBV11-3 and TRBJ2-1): EAGVVQSPRYKIIEKKQPVAFWCNPISGHNTLYWYLQNLGQGPELLIRYENEEAVDDSQLPKDRFSAERLKGVDSTLKIQPAELGDSAVYLCASRLAGGPSEQFFGPGTRLTVL.